The 28 T cell receptor beta chains reported below all come from one sample, sequenced in a study of spatial heterogeneity in lung cancer. TCRdb processed the 5' RACE reads anew with MiXCR; each CDR3 protein has one entry. The sample lists about 44,000 distinct CDR3 sequences, 12% to 15% occurring once. Documented time point: sample taken at primary tumor resection. Whole RNA, which was extracted from tumor, nontumor lung tissue or frozen PBMC, was sequenced without any cell sorting. Source: PBMCs, taken at surgery. The receptors shown here come from a male donor with early-stage non-small cell lung cancer.

The chain employs TRBV24-1 and TRBJ2-1, with a weak D call TRBD2 (5 bases). The CDR3 loop spans 15 amino acids. V was cut by 2 bases and J by 2 bases, with 9 bases left in between. Germline assignment: CDR1 KGHDR and CDR2 SFDVKD. As DNA, the CDR3 is TGTGCCACCAGTGATTCGCGACTACCCTACAATGAGCAGTTCTTC. This gives the protein CATSDSRLPYNEQFF.

This chain links TRBV7-9 with TRBJ2-3; tentatively, D is TRBD1 (6 bases). Germline V gene lookup returns CDR1 SEHNR and CDR2 FQNEAQ (reference sequence). The germline V and J ends were trimmed by 4 bases and 2 bases, with 10 bases remaining between them. CDR3 size: 14 residues. The CDR3 spells CASSSNRDTDTQYF. Written as DNA, the CDR3 is TGTGCCAGCAGCTCCAACAGGGACACAGATACGCAGTATTTT.

Ten or more counts support this clonotype. The chain has TRBV4-2 and TRBJ2-4; TRBD2 agrees at 7 bases. CDR3 size: 18 residues. Germline lookup yields CDR1 LGHNA and CDR2 YNFKEQ. J gave up 2 bases and V 4 bases, and 14 bases lay outside the gene matches. Here the CDR3 reads CASSPGLVVIGSKNIQYF. For the CDR3, the DNA is TGTGCCAGCAGCCCAGGACTAGTGGTAATAGGGTCCAAAAACATTCAGTACTTC.

In its sample, this clonotype was seen many times. The chain recombines TRBV5-5 with TRBJ2-3; 11 bases agree with TRBD1. The germline V gene has CDR1 SGHKS and CDR2 YYEKEE (reference sequence). Trimming cost V 3 bases and J 6 bases; bases outside gene matches: 9. CDR3 length: 16 residues. The CDR3 here is CASSSMPGQGEDTQYF. CDR3 nucleotides: TGTGCCAGCAGCTCCATGCCGGGACAGGGGGAGGATACGCAGTATTTT.

V usage is TRBV5-4 and J usage is TRBJ2-1, with D possibly TRBD2 on 5 matching bases. Germline CDR1 is SGHNT and CDR2 is YYREEE (reference sequence). The CDR3 covers 14 residues. V lost 6 bases to trimming and J lost 4 bases, with 14 bases between them. CDR3 nucleotide sequence: TGTGCCAGCACCCCGGCAGGAGGATACAATGAGCAGTTCTTC. This encodes CASTPAGGYNEQFF.

This clonotype was counted between two and nine times. V is TRBV23-1 and J is TRBJ2-7, with D hard to call. TRBV23-1 counts as an open reading frame of uncertain function. The CDR3 totals 14 residues. V gave up 2 bases and J gave up 3 bases, with 11 bases separating them. This chain's CDR3 is CASSQRFDFYEQYF. The CDR3 DNA sequence: TGCGCCAGCAGTCAACGATTCGATTTCTACGAGCAGTACTTC.

This clonotype was observed a few times. This chain links TRBV5-1 with TRBJ2-7, with D hard to call. V was trimmed by 1 base and J by 7 bases, leaving 18 bases between them. Germline V lookup: CDR1 SGHRS, CDR2 YFSETQ. This CDR3 is 15 amino acids long. For the CDR3, the DNA is TGCGCCAGCAGCTTGTTTTCGGCCCGCTCTGGTGAGCAGTACTTC. This encodes CASSLFSARSGEQYF.

This clonotype was recorded a few times. This rearrangement joins TRBV12-3 or TRBV12-4 to TRBJ1-5; D unclear. V lost 3 bases, J lost 0 bases, and 6 bases lay in between. There are 14 residues in the CDR3. This CDR3 is CASSFLNSNQPQHF. As DNA, the CDR3 is TGTGCCAGCAGTTTCCTGAATAGCAATCAGCCCCAGCATTTT.

This clonotype appeared many times. The gene calls are TRBV6-2 or TRBV6-3 and TRBJ2-4, with 7 bases lining up with TRBD1. The junction had 8 bases not matched to a gene; V was cut back by 6 bases and J by 3 bases. Germline CDR1 MNHEY, CDR2 SVGEGT. The CDR3 runs to 15 residues. CDR3 sequence reads: CASRRQGTDKNIQYF. The CDR3 nucleotides read TGTGCCAGCAGAAGACAGGGCACTGACAAAAACATTCAGTACTTC.

This clonotype was counted between two and nine times. The chain employs TRBV6-4 and TRBJ1-1; possibly TRBD1 for D (5 bases). Per the germline V gene, CDR1 is MRHNA and CDR2 is SNTAGT. CDR3 size: 13 residues. Deletions cut 5 bases from V and 1 base from J, with 8 bases between. The DNA of the CDR3 is TGTGCCAGCAGTCAGGGAAGGAACACTGAAGCTTTCTTT. Amino acid sequence: CASSQGRNTEAFF.

This clonotype has at least ten counts. The V and J genes are TRBV5-1 and TRBJ2-7; D possibly corresponds to TRBD1 (5 bases). This CDR3 has 14 amino acids. The V end lost 0 bases, the J end lost 2 bases, and 9 bases lay between the germline ends. Germline lookup yields CDR1 SGHRS and CDR2 YFSETQ. CDR3 loop: CASSLEAGTYEQYF. CDR3 bases: TGCGCCAGCAGCTTGGAAGCAGGGACCTACGAGCAGTACTTC. Complete variable domain (other parts from reference TRBV5-1 and TRBJ2-7): KAGVTQTPRYLIKTRGQQVTLSCSPISGHRSVSWYQQTPGQGLQFLFEYFSETQRNKGNFPGRFSGRQFSNSRSEMNVSTLELGDSALYLCASSLEAGTYEQYFGPGTRLTVT.

The rearrangement uses TRBV4-1 and TRBJ2-7; D uncertain. Germline-derived CDR1 and CDR2 are MGHRA and YSYEKL. V was pared by 2 bases and J by 0 bases, with 11 bases between. This CDR3 region has 15 residues. The CDR3 loop reads CASSQSAPISYEQYF. The CDR3 bases are TGCGCCAGCAGCCAATCGGCACCGATCTCCTACGAGCAGTACTTC.

V is TRBV3-1 and J is TRBJ1-2, with D possibly matching TRBD1 (5 bases). The CDR3 is made up of 14 amino acids. V was cut by 4 bases and J by 4 bases, with 13 bases left in between. Germline CDR1 is LGHDT and CDR2 is YNNKEL (reference sequence). CDR3 coding DNA: TGTGCCAGCAGCCCCCCAGACAGCATCTATGGCTACACCTTC. Translating gives CASSPPDSIYGYTF.

The sample holds one count of this clonotype. This chain uses TRBV20-1 with TRBJ2-5, with a weak D call TRBD2 (5 bases). Trimming took 1 base from V and 5 from J, leaving 17 bases between them. The CDR3 runs 15 residues. Germline V gene lookup returns CDR1 DFQATT and CDR2 SNEGSKA (reference sequence). DNA for the CDR3: TGCAGTGCTAGAGCCCTGGCTGGGAGCCGGGAGACCCAGTACTTC. This sequence encodes CSARALAGSRETQYF.

This clonotype was counted at least ten times. V gene TRBV4-1 combines with J gene TRBJ1-5; no clear D. This CDR3 is built from 14 residues. In germline, CDR1 is MGHRA, CDR2 YSYEKL. V gave up 2 bases and J gave up 5 bases, with 10 bases separating them. CDR3 in DNA: TGCGCCAGCAGCCAAATTGGCCCCTATCAGCCCCAGCATTTT. As protein: CASSQIGPYQPQHF.

Comments on this clonotype: It may be a read error: a sequence one base away is much more abundant. V gene TRBV11-3 combines with J gene TRBJ2-1; D gene unclear. The V and J ends lost 8 bases and 6 bases respectively, with 14 bases between them. Germline V gene data show CDR1 as SGHNT and CDR2 as YENEEA. This CDR3 is built from 13 residues. This chain's CDR3 is CASGPDHGNEQFF. CDR3 bases: TGTGCCAGCGGCCCCGATCACGGCAATGAGCAGTTCTTC.

The rearrangement joins TRBV20-1 to TRBJ2-3; D not certain. Germline lookup yields CDR1 DFQATT and CDR2 SNEGSKA (reference sequence). The CDR3 has 14 residues. The germline V and J ends were trimmed by 5 bases and 2 bases, with 14 bases remaining between them. This CDR3 is CSAESGSLTDTQYF. The CDR3 DNA reads TGCAGTGCTGAGTCCGGCTCCCTCACAGATACGCAGTATTTT.

This clonotype was seen ten or more times. In nucleotides, the CDR3 is TGTGCCATCAGTGGCAGCTCCAATCAGCCCCAGCATTTT. Residues: CAISGSSNQPQHF. This chain connects TRBV10-3 to TRBJ1-5; D gene unclear. V lost 4 bases and J lost 3, with 7 bases in between. Per the germline V gene, CDR1 is ENHRY and CDR2 is SYGVKD. The CDR3 runs to 13 residues.

This clonotype has ten or more counts. The gene calls are TRBV20-1 and TRBJ2-2, with D tentatively TRBD1 (6 bases). The V and J ends lost 5 bases and 1 base respectively, with 11 bases between them. Germline lookup yields CDR1 DFQATT and CDR2 SNEGSKA (reference sequence). This CDR3 is built from 14 residues. DNA for the CDR3: TGCAGTGCTCCCGGGACAAAGAACACCGGGGAGCTGTTTTTT. Translating gives CSAPGTKNTGELFF.

The chain recombines TRBV21-1 with TRBJ2-1; the DNA was not used to check the table's D call, TRBD1. TRBV21-1 is annotated as a pseudogene. This CDR3 has 17 amino acids. The CDR3 sequence: CASSKRAEQCCYNEQFF. The CDR3 nucleotides are TGTGCCAGCAGCAAAAGGGCGGAACAGTGCTGCTACAATGAGCAGTTCTTC.

Ten or more counts support this clonotype. The chain couples TRBV4-3 to TRBJ1-5; 9 nucleotides line up with TRBD1. Losses at the gene ends were 4 bases for V and 9 bases for J; bases not matched to a gene: 7. The CDR3 extends over 14 amino acids. The germline CDR1 and CDR2 sequences are LGHNA and YSLEER. For the CDR3, the DNA is TGCGCCAGCAGCCCCACAGGGGGCAAATGGCCCCAGCATTTT. Protein sequence: CASSPTGGKWPQHF.

This clonotype turned up a few times. The chain uses TRBV20-1 and TRBJ1-2; D is undetermined. V was clipped by 6 bases and J by 2 bases, with 13 bases between them. CDR1 is DFQATT, CDR2 SNEGSKA, per germline (reference sequence). CDR3 length: 13 amino acids. CDR3 region: CSASDPRNYGYTF. The CDR3 DNA sequence: TGCAGTGCATCAGACCCACGGAACTATGGCTACACCTTC.

The chain is built from TRBV29-1 and TRBJ2-1, with 13 bases that match TRBD2. The CDR3 is 15 residues long. Germline V gene sequence: CDR1 SQVTM, CDR2 ANQGSEA. V trimming: 7 bases; J trimming: 6 bases; junction bases outside the gene matches: 9. CDR3 DNA sequence: TGCAGCGCTGTCCGGACTAGCGGGAGATCCAATGAGCAGTTCTTC. It is translated as CSAVRTSGRSNEQFF.

This clonotype was seen a few times. The chain joins TRBV5-1 to TRBJ2-1, with D hard to call. The germline V gene has CDR1 SGHRS and CDR2 YFSETQ. The CDR3 sequence is 14 residues long. V was pared by 5 bases and J by 6 bases, with 15 bases between. The CDR3 sequence is CASRELTQSNEQFF. The CDR3 region has the DNA TGCGCCAGCAGGGAACTAACCCAGTCCAATGAGCAGTTCTTC.

A word on this clonotype: At one boundary the junction diverges from the germline segment, which might be a read error. This chain connects TRBV7-8 to TRBJ1-5; the D is unclear. There are 16 residues in the CDR3. Germline V gene data show CDR1 as SGHVS and CDR2 as FQNEAQ. The CDR3 reads CASSLGVSLSYQPQHF. CDR3 bases: TGTGCCAGCAGCTTAGGGGTTTCCCTTAGCTATCAGCCCCAGCATTTT.

This clonotype was seen at least ten times. V usage is TRBV29-1 and J usage is TRBJ1-2, with 8 bases that match TRBD1. The germline V gene has CDR1 SQVTM and CDR2 ANQGSEA. With 2 bases clipped from V and 7 bases from J, the junction kept 12 bases outside the gene matches. CDR3 length: 15 residues. CDR3 region: CSVERTGSVIGGYTF. In DNA, the CDR3 is TGCAGCGTTGAAAGGACAGGGTCCGTAATAGGTGGCTACACCTTC.

Many counts were recorded for this clonotype. The J gene is TRBJ1-1, the V gene TRBV2; D unresolved. Germline V gene sequence: CDR1 SNHLY, CDR2 FYNNEI. The CDR3 is 13 amino acids. The V and J ends lost 4 bases and 5 bases respectively, with 11 bases between them. CDR3 sequence reads: CASSAGILTEAFF. CDR3 coding DNA: TGTGCCAGCAGTGCGGGGATTTTAACTGAAGCTTTCTTT.

V is TRBV12-3 or TRBV12-4 and J is TRBJ1-2; D is undetermined. V was pared by 1 base and J by 5 bases, with 5 bases between. The length of the CDR3 is 12 residues. DNA of the CDR3: TGTGCCAGCAGTTTAGTACGGTATGGCTACACCTTC. It specifies CASSLVRYGYTF.